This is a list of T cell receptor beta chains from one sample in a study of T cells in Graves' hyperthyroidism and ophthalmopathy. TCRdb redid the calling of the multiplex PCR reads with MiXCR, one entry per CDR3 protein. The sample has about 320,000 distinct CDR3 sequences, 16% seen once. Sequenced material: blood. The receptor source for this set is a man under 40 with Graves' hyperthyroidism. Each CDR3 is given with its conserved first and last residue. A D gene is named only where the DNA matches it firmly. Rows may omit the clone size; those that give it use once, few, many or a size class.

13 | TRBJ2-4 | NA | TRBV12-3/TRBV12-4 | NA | TGTGCCAGCAGTTTCACAGGGCTGGACATTCAGTACTTC | CASSFTGLDIQYF
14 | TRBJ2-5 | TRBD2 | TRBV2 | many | TGTGCCAGCAGTGTTCTAGCGGTACAAGAGACCCAGTACTTC | CASSVLAVQETQYF
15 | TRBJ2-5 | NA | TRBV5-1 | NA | TGCGCCAGCAGCTTGACGTTGGGTTTAGGGGAGACCCAGTACTTC | CASSLTLGLGETQYF
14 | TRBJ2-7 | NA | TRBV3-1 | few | TGTGCCAGCAGCCAAAAGACCGCTTCCTACGAGCAGTACTTC | CASSQKTASYEQYF
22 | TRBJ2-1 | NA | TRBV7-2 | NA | TGTGCCAGCAGCTTAGACCCGGGCCCAGGGACCCTCCTTCGGAGGGGTATCAATGAGCAGTTCTTC | CASSLDPGPGTLLRRGINEQFF
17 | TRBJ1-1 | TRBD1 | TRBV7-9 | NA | TGTGCCAGCAGCCTGACCCATGGACAGGGTTGGAACACTGAAGCTTTCTTT | CASSLTHGQGWNTEAFF
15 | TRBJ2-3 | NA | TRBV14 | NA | TGTGCCAGCAGCCACGTGGCGGAGGGCACAGATACGCAGTATTTT | CASSHVAEGTDTQYF
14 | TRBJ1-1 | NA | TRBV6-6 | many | TGTGCCAGCAGTTACTCGTTTACGCAGACTGAAGCTTTCTTT | CASSYSFTQTEAFF
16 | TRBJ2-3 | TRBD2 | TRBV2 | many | TGTGCCAGCAGCCACCCTGGACTAGCGAGTGTAGATACGCAGTATTTT | CASSHPGLASVDTQYF
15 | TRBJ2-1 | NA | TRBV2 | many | TGTGCCAGCAGCCCACAAGGGGTGTCCTACAATGAGCAGTTCTTC | CASSPQGVSYNEQFF
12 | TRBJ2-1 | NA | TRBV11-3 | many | TGTGCCAGCAGCGGGAGGTACTACGTGAAGTTCTTC | CASSGRYYVKFF
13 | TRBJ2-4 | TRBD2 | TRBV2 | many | TGTGCCAGCAGTGAACTAGCGGGAAACATTCAGTACTTC | CASSELAGNIQYF
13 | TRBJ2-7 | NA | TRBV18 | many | TGTGCCAGCTCACCAAGGGAAGGAGAGAAGCAGTACTTC | CASSPREGEKQYF
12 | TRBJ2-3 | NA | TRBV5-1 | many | TGCGCCAGCAGCTCGCGAGGGGATACGCAGTATTTT | CASSSRGDTQYF
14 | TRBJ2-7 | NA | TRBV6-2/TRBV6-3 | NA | TGTGCCAGCTACGGGAAGGGGGACCGATACGAGCAGTACTTC | CASYGKGDRYEQYF
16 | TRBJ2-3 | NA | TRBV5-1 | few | TGCGCCAGCCGCGGGCATGGCCCCCCCGGGGCAGATACGCAGTATTTT | CASRGHGPPGADTQYF
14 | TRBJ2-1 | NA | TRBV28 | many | TGTGCCAGCAGTTTAGGCGGGACCAACAATGAGCAGTTCTTC | CASSLGGTNNEQFF
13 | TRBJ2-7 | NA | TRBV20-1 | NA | TGCAGTGCTAGAGCCGTGGGGGACTACGAGCAGTACTTC | CSARAVGDYEQYF
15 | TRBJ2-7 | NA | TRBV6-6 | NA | TGTGCCAGCAGTTACTCGGGGCAACTTATCTACGAGCAGTACTTC | CASSYSGQLIYEQYF
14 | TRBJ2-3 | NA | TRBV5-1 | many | TGCGCCAGCAGCTTGGAACAGGGTAGCAATACGCAGTATTTT | CASSLEQGSNTQYF
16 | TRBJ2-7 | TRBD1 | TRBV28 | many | TGTGCCAGCAGCCCTCCAGGGGGAAAACTAACCTACGAGCAGTACTTC | CASSPPGGKLTYEQYF
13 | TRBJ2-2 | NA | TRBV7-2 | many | TGTGCCAGCAGCTTACGTGACGCCGGGGAGCTGTTTTTT | CASSLRDAGELFF
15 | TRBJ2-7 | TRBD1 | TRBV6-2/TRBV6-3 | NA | TGTGCCAGCAGGCACCGGGACAGGGTTACCTACGAGCAGTACTTC | CASRHRDRVTYEQYF
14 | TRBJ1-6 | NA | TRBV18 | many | TGTGCCAGCTCAGCCAACGGTATTGATTCACCCCTCCACTTT | CASSANGIDSPLHF
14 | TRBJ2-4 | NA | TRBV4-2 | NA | TGTGCCAGCAGCCAAGATCGGGGCAACAACATTCAGTACTTC | CASSQDRGNNIQYF
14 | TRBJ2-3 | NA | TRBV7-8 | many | TGTGCCAGCAGCCCCCAGAGCAGCACAGATACGCAGTATTTT | CASSPQSSTDTQYF